The text below deals with one T cell receptor (beta chain). Its specificity is unknown. Data came from immunoSEQ multiplex PCR; TCRdb stores just in-frame clones and leaves some out. The sample comprises 150,000 to 200,000 clones, 70% to 90% of which are singletons, and around 2.4% rests with the top ten. This entry comes from a study of cytomegalovirus exposure and HLA in healthy donors. Study results and caveats: One later analysis, an examination of the 90 to 150 validation repertoires, found that first-cohort TCR clusters tended to co-occur in them. High specificity and sensitivity for cytomegalovirus status were reported for the classifier. The study labeled around 160 TCR beta chains cytomegalovirus-associated. Specific recognition of CMV antigens was confirmed in vitro for a few chains (all CMV-associated).

This CDR3 has 14 amino acids. Germline CDR1 SGHAT, CDR2 FQDESV (reference sequence). Trimming cost V 3 bases and J 5 bases, with 13 bases left between them. The specimen sequenced was PBMCs. V usage is TRBV11-1 and J usage is TRBJ2-5; no definite D call. The TCR comes from a man aged 25 to 40 in good health and CMV-seropositive. The chain's CDR3 is CASSFPNPWETQYF. CDR3 DNA sequence: TGTGCCAGCAGCTTTCCTAATCCCTGGGAGACCCAGTACTTC.